This TCR beta chain appears in the sequencing data of a study of shared clonotypes between healthy human individuals. General study findings and limits: Naive subsets tended to show greater estimated richness than memory subsets. Sequencing depth was expected to influence donor clonotype sharing. Among several donors, roughly 5.4% of naive CD4 clonotypes were found in common.

Trimming cost V 2 bases and J 3 bases, with 12 bases left between them. The CDR3 consists of 15 residues. Per germline, CDR1 SGHAT and CDR2 FQDESV (reference sequence). Researchers ran the assay at a deep level. Sequencing was performed with immunoSEQ multiplex PCR; in TCRdb, only in-frame clones are kept and a portion is missing. The top ten hold 0.39% of the sample, which has approximately 2.1 million clones, approximately 95% seen once. With respect to this clone: The antigen is unknown.

The specimen was naive CD4+ T cells from PBMCs. Subset: CD45RA+ positively selected. The rearrangement uses TRBV11-1 and TRBJ2-3, with D perhaps being TRBD1 or TRBD2 (5 bases each). The TCR sequence derives from a man between 18 and 29 years old in good health. Some clones in this sample may be carry-over from other donors' samples. This chain's CDR3 is CASSLQGPGTDTQYF. In DNA, the CDR3 is TGTGCCAGCAGCTTACAGGGCCCGGGGACAGATACGCAGTATTTT. The full variable domain, its missing parts supplied by reference TRBV11-1 and TRBJ2-3, is EAEVAQSPRYKITEKSQAVAFWCDPISGHATLYWYRQILGQGPELLVQFQDESVVDDSQLPKDRFSAERLKGVDSTLKIQPAELGDSAMYLCASSLQGPGTDTQYFGPGTRLTVL.